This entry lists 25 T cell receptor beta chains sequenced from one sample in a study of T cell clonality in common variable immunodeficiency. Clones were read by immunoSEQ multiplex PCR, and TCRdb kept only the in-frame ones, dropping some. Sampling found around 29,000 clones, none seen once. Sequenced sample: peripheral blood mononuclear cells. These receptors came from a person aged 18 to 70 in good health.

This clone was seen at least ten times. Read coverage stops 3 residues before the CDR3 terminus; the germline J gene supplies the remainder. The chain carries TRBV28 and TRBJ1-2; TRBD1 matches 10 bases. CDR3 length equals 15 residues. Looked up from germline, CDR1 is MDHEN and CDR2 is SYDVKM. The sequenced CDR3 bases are TGTGCCAGCAGAGACCGGGACAGGGGTGACAGGGGC. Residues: CASRDRDRGDRG. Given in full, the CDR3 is CASRDRDRGDRGYTF.

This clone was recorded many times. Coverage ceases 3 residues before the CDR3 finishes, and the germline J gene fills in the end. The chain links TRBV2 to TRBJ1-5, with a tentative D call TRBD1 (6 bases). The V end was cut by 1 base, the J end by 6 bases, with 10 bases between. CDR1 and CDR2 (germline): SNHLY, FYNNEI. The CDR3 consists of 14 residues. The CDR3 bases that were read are TGTGCCAGCAGTGAAGACAGGGAGGGTCAGCCC. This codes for CASSEDREGQP. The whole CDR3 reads CASSEDREGQPQHF.

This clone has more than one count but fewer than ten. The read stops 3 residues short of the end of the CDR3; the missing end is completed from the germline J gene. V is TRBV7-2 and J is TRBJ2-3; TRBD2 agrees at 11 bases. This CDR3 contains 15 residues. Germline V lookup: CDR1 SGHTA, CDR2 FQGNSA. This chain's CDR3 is CASSRLAGGAKTQYF. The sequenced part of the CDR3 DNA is TGTGCCAGCAGCCGGCTAGCGGGGGGTGCGAAGACG.

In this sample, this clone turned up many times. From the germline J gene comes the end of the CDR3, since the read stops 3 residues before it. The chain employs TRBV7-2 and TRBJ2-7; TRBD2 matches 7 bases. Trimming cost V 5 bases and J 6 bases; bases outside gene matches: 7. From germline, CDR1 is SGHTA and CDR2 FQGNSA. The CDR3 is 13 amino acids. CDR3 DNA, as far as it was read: TGTGCCAGCAGCGGGCGGGAGAACCTCGAG. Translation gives CASSGRENLE. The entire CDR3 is CASSGRENLEQYF.

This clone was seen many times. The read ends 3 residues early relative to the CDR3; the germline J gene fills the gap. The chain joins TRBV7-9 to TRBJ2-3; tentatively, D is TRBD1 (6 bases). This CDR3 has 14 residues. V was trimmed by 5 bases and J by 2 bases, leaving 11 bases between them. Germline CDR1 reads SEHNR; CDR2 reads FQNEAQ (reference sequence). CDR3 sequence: CASSPVGATDTQYF. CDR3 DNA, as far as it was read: TGTGCCAGCAGCCCCGTGGGGGCCACAGATACG. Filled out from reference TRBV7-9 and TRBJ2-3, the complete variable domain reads DTGVSQNPRHKITKRGQNVTFRCDPISEHNRLYWYRQTLGQGPEFLTYFQNEAQLEKSRLLSDRFSAERPKGSFSTLEIQRTEQGDSAMYLCASSPVGATDTQYFGPGTRLTVL.

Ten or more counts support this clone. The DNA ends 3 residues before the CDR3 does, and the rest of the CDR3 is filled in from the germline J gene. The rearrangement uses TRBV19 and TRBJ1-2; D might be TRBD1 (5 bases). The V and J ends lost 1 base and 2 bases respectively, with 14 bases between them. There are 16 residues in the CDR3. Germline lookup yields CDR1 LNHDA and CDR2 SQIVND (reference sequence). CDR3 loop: CASSIGGASGNYGYTF. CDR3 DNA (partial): TGTGCCAGTAGTATAGGGGGCGCCTCAGGGAACTATGGC.

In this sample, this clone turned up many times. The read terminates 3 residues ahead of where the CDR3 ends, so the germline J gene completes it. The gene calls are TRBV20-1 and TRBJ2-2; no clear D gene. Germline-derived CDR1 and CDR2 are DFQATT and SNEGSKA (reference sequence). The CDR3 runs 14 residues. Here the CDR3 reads CSARDPLRGEKLFF. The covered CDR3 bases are TGCAGTGCTAGAGATCCGTTGCGCGGTGAAAAG.

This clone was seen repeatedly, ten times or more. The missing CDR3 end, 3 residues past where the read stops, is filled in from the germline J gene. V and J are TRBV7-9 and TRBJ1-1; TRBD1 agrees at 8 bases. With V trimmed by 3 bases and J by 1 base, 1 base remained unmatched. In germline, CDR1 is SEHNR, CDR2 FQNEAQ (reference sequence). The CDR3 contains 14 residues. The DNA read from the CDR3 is TGTGCCAGCAGCTTTGGACAGGGGAACACTGAA. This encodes CASSFGQGNTE. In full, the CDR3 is CASSFGQGNTEAFF.

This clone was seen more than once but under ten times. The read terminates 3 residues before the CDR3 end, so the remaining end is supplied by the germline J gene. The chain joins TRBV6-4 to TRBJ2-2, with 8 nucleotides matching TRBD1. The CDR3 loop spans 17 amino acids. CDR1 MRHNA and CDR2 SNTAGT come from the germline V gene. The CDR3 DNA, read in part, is TGTGCCAGCAGTGACAGGGACAGGCGTCTAATTAATGAAAAG. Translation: CASSDRDRRLINEK. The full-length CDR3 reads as CASSDRDRRLINEKLFF.

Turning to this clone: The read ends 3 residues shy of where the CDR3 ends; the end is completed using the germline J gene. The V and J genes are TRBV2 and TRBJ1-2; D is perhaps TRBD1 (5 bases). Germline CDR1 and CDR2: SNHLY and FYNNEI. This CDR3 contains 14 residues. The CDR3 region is CASSPGRGIGGYTF. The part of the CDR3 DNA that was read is TGTGCCAGCAGTCCGGGGCGGGGGATAGGAGGC. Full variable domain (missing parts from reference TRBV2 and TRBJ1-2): EPEVTQTPSHQVTQMGQEVILRCVPISNHLYFYWYRQILGQKVEFLVSFYNNEISEKSEIFDDQFSVERPDGSNFTLKIRSTKLEDSAMYFCASSPGRGIGGYTFGSGTRLTVV.

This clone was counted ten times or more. The CDR3 here is CASSSERGGQETQYF. The part of the CDR3 DNA that was read is TGCGCCAGCAGTTCCGAACGGGGGGGGCAAGAGACC. V usage is TRBV5-1 and J usage is TRBJ2-5, with 8 positions matching TRBD2. The read ends 3 residues before the CDR3 terminus; that terminus is restored from the germline J gene. This CDR3 spans 15 amino acids. V was clipped by 5 bases and J by 2 bases; unmatched bases: 8. From germline, CDR1 is SGHRS and CDR2 YFSETQ.

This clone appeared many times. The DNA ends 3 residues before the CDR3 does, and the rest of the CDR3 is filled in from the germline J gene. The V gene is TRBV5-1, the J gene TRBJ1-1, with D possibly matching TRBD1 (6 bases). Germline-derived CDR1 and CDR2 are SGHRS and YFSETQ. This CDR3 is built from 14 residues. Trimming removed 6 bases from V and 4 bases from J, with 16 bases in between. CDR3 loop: CASTRTVVGTEAFF. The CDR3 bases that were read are TGCGCCAGCACCCGGACAGTCGTGGGCACTGAA. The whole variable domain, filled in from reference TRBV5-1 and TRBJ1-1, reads KAGVTQTPRYLIKTRGQQVTLSCSPISGHRSVSWYQQTPGQGLQFLFEYFSETQRNKGNFPGRFSGRQFSNSRSEMNVSTLELGDSALYLCASTRTVVGTEAFFGQGTRLTVV.

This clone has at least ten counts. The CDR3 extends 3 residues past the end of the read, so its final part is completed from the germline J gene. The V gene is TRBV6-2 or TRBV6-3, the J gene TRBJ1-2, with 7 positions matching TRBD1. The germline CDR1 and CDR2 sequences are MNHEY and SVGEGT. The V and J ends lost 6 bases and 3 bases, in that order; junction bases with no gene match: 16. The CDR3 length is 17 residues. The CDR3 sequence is CASRKGQRTALDYGYTF. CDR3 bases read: TGTGCCAGCAGGAAGGGACAGCGGACCGCTTTGGACTATGGC.

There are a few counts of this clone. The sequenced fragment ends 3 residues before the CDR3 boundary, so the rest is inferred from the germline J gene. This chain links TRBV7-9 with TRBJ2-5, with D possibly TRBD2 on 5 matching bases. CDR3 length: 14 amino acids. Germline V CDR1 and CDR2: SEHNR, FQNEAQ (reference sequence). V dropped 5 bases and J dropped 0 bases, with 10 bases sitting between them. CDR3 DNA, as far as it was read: TGTGCCAGCAGCGCGGTAGCGCACCAAGAGACC. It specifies CASSAVAHQET. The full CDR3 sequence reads CASSAVAHQETQYF.

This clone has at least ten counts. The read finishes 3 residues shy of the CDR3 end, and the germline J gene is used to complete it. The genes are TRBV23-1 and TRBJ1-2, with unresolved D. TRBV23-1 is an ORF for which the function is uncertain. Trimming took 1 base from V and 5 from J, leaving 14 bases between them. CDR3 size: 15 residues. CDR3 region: CASSQCAGGPYGYTF. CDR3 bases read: TGCGCCAGCAGTCAATGCGCGGGAGGACCTTATGGC.

The CDR3 is CASRASGGNYEQYF. The sequenced part of the CDR3 DNA is TGTGCCAGCAGGGCCTCAGGGGGGAACTACGAG. The rearrangement uses TRBV11-1 and TRBJ2-7; tentative D call: TRBD1 (7 bases). The CDR3 extends 3 residues past the end of the read, so its final part is completed from the germline J gene. The germline CDR1 and CDR2 sequences are SGHAT and FQDESV (reference sequence). The CDR3 is 14 residues long. The V end lost 6 bases, the J end lost 3 bases, and 15 bases lay between the germline ends. Full variable domain (missing parts from reference TRBV11-1 and TRBJ2-7): EAEVAQSPRYKITEKSQAVAFWCDPISGHATLYWYRQILGQGPELLVQFQDESVVDDSQLPKDRFSAERLKGVDSTLKIQPAELGDSAMYLCASRASGGNYEQYFGPGTRLTVT.

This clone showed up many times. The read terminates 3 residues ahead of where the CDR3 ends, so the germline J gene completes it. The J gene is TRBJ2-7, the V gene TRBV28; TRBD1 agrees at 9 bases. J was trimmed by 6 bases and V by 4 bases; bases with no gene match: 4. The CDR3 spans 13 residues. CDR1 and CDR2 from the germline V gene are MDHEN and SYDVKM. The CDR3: CASSYRGLVEQYF. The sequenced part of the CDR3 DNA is TGTGCCAGCAGTTACAGGGGGCTCGTCGAG.

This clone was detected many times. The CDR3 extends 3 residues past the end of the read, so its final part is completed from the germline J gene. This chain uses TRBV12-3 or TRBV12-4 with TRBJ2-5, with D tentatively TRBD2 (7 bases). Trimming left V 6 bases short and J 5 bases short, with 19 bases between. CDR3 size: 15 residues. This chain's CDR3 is CASRPRAGALETQYF. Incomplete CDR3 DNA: TGTGCCAGCAGACCTCGGGCGGGGGCTCTCGAGACC.

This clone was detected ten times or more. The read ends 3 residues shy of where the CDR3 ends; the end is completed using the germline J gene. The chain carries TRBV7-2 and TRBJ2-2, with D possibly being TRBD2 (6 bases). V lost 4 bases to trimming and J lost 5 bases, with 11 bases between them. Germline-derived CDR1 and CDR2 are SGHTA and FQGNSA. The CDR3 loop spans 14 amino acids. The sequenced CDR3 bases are TGTGCCAGCAGCTCTAGCGTCCTAACCGGGGAG. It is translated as CASSSSVLTGE. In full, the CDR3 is CASSSSVLTGELFF.

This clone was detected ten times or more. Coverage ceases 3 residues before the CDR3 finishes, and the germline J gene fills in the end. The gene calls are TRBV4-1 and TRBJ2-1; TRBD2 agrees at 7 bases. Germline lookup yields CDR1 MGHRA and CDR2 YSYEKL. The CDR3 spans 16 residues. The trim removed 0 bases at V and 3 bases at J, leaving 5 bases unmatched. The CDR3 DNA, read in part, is TGCGCCAGCAGCCAAGAACGCAGCGGGATCTACAATGAG. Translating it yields CASSQERSGIYNE. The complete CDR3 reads CASSQERSGIYNEQFF.

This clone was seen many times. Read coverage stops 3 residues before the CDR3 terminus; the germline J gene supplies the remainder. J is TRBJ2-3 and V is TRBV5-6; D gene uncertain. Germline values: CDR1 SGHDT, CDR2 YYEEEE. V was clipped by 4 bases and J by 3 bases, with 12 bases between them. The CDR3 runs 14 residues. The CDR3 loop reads CASSHSGRTDTQYF. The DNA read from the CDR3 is TGTGCCAGCAGCCATTCTGGCAGAACAGATACG.

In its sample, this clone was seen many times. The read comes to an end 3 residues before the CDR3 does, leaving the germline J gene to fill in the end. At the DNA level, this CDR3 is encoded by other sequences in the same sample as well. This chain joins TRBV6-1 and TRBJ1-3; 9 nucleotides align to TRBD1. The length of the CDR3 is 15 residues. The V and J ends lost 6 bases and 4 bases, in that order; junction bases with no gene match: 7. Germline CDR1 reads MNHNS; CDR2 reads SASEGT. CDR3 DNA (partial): TGTGCCAGCAGAGAACAGGGGGCGGCGGGAAACACC. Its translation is CASREQGAAGNT. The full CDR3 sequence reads CASREQGAAGNTIYF.

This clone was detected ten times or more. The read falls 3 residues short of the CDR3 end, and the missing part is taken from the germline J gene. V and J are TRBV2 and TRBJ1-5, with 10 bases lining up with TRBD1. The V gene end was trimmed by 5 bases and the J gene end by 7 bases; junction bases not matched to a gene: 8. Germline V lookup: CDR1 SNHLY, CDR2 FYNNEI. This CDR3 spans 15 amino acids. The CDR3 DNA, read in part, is TGTGCCAGCAGTCAAGACAGGGGGCGTTTGCAGCCC. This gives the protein CASSQDRGRLQP. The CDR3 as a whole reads CASSQDRGRLQPQHF. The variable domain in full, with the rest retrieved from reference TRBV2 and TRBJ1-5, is EPEVTQTPSHQVTQMGQEVILRCVPISNHLYFYWYRQILGQKVEFLVSFYNNEISEKSEIFDDQFSVERPDGSNFTLKIRSTKLEDSAMYFCASSQDRGRLQPQHFGDGTRLSIL.

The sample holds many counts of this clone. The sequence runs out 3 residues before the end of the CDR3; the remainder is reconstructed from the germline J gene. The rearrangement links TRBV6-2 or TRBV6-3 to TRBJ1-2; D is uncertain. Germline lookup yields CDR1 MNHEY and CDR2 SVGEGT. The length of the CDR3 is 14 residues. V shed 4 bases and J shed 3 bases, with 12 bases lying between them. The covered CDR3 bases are TGTGCCAGCAGTTTTTTACAAACAGACTATGGC. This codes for CASSFLQTDYG. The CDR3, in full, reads CASSFLQTDYGYTF.

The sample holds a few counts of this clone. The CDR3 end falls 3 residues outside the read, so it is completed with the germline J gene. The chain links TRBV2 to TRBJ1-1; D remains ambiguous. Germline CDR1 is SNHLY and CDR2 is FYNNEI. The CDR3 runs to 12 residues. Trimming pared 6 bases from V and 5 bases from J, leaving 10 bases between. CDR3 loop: CASSLQSTEAFF. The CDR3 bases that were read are TGTGCCAGCAGCCTACAGTCAACTGAA.